These 13 T cell receptor beta chains were sequenced from one sample in a study of T cells after yellow fever vaccination. TCRdb reanalysed the 5' RACE reads using MiXCR and keeps one entry per CDR3 protein. The sample consists of about 340,000 distinct CDR3 sequences, under 5% of them appearing once. The specimen was PBMCs, collected 5 days after the yellow fever booster vaccination. Every receptor here comes from a man younger than 35 who received the YFV17D yellow fever vaccine.

This clonotype was seen at least ten times. The chain combines TRBV5-1 with TRBJ2-3, with D tentatively TRBD1 (7 bases). CDR1 SGHRS and CDR2 YFSETQ come from the germline V gene. The CDR3 is made up of 14 amino acids. V was trimmed by 4 bases and J by 5 bases, leaving 14 bases between them. Here the CDR3 reads CASSLQGGGDTQYF. The DNA for the CDR3 is TGCGCCAGCAGCCTCCAGGGGGGAGGAGATACGCAGTATTTT.

This clonotype was detected ten times or more. The chain couples TRBV7-9 to TRBJ2-3; 11 nucleotides match TRBD1. J was trimmed by 3 bases and V by 4 bases; bases with no gene match: 6. Germline lookup yields CDR1 SEHNR and CDR2 FQNEAQ (reference sequence). The CDR3 covers 16 residues. CDR3 sequence (DNA): TGTGCCAGCAGCTCCTGGACAGGGGGCGAGACAGATACGCAGTATTTT. It yields the protein CASSSWTGGETDTQYF.

The chain combines TRBV7-3 with TRBJ2-3; 9 bases are a match to TRBD2. CDR3 length: 15 residues. CDR1 and CDR2 (germline): SGHTA, FQGTGA. The V gene end was trimmed by 8 bases and the J gene end by 2 bases; junction bases not matched to a gene: 8. The CDR3 sequence is CASSKSGGLTDTQYF. For the CDR3, the DNA is TGTGCCAGCTCCAAAAGCGGGGGGCTCACAGATACGCAGTATTTT.

The rearrangement joins TRBV2 to TRBJ1-2; D perhaps matches TRBD1 (6 bases). The V gene's germline CDR1 is SNHLY and CDR2 FYNNEI. The CDR3 has 15 amino acids. Trimming cost V 5 bases and J 4 bases, with 17 bases left between them. The CDR3 here is CASSLQGTSSYGYTF. Written as DNA, the CDR3 is TGTGCCAGCAGTCTACAGGGTACGAGCAGCTATGGCTACACCTTC.

This clonotype appeared a few times. The chain is built from TRBV7-2 and TRBJ2-7; 11 bases are shared with TRBD1. CDR3 size: 15 residues. The V segment lost 5 bases and the J segment 3 bases; nucleotides outside the gene matches: 6. Per germline, CDR1 SGHTA and CDR2 FQGNSA. The CDR3: CASSVGQGGIYEQYF. CDR3 sequence (DNA): TGTGCCAGCAGCGTGGGACAGGGGGGGATCTACGAGCAGTACTTC.

This clonotype was found many times. The V gene is TRBV7-2, the J gene TRBJ2-1, with 9 nucleotides matching TRBD2. V trimming: 5 bases; J trimming: 0 bases; junction bases outside the gene matches: 5. The CDR3 totals 16 residues. CDR1 and CDR2 (germline): SGHTA, FQGNSA. CDR3 in amino acids: CASSPIAGASYNEQFF. For the CDR3, the DNA is TGTGCCAGCAGCCCAATAGCGGGGGCCTCCTACAATGAGCAGTTCTTC. Filled out from reference TRBV7-2 and TRBJ2-1, the complete variable domain reads GAGVSQSPSNKVTEKGKDVELRCDPISGHTALYWYRQSLGQGLEFLIYFQGNSAPDKSGLPSDRFSAERTGGSVSTLTIQRTQQEDSAVYLCASSPIAGASYNEQFFGPGTRLTVL.

This clonotype came up a few times. CDR3 residues: CASSLWVAGGEQYV. CDR3 nucleotides: TGTGCCAGCAGTTTATGGGTGGCGGGGGGCGAGCAGTACGTC. The gene calls are TRBV28 and TRBJ2-7, with TRBD2 matching over 8 bases. Germline V gene data show CDR1 as MDHEN and CDR2 as SYDVKM. The CDR3 consists of 14 residues. J gave up 6 bases and V 0 bases, and 4 bases lay outside the gene matches.

The rearrangement joins TRBV7-2 to TRBJ2-5, with D possibly matching TRBD2 (6 bases). The germline gives CDR1 SGHTA, CDR2 FQGNSA. The CDR3 is 16 residues long. V lost 2 bases and J lost 7, with 20 bases in between. CDR3 amino acids: CASSLYGIGIGGTQYF. The CDR3, as DNA: TGTGCCAGCAGCTTATATGGGATCGGAATCGGGGGGACCCAGTACTTC.

This clonotype was detected many times. This chain uses TRBV4-1 with TRBJ2-3; 16 nucleotides agree with TRBD2. The V gene's germline CDR1 is MGHRA and CDR2 YSYEKL. Trimming removed 3 bases from V and 3 bases from J; junction bases left unmatched: 6. The length of the CDR3 is 18 residues. The CDR3 nucleotides are TGCGCCAGCAGCCATGGGACTAGCGGGGGGGCCTCTACAGATACGCAGTATTTT. This sequence encodes CASSHGTSGGASTDTQYF.

This clonotype was seen only a few times. This chain links TRBV5-1 with TRBJ2-7, with D possibly TRBD1 on 5 matching bases. This CDR3 is built from 15 residues. Per germline, CDR1 SGHRS and CDR2 YFSETQ. The V and J ends lost 2 bases and 1 base respectively, with 13 bases between them. The CDR3 DNA follows: TGCGCCAGCAGCTTCTTGGCGTCAGGGTCCTACGAGCAGTACTTC. Residues: CASSFLASGSYEQYF.

This clonotype was found many times. This chain connects TRBV20-1 to TRBJ2-7; 9 nucleotides agree with TRBD1. Looked up from germline, CDR1 is DFQATT and CDR2 is SNEGSKA (reference sequence). V dropped 0 bases and J dropped 4; count of bases not matched to a gene: 7. The CDR3 is made up of 15 amino acids. The CDR3 spells CSARDSYGTGYEQYF. CDR3 DNA: TGCAGTGCTAGAGATAGTTACGGGACAGGGTACGAGCAGTACTTC.

This clonotype was seen at least ten times. The CDR3 DNA reads TGTGCCAGCAGCTTAGCGGCGGGATCCTGGGAGACCCAGTACTTC. Its protein product is CASSLAAGSWETQYF. The chain has TRBV7-2 and TRBJ2-5, with TRBD2 as a possible D gene (6 bases). This CDR3 has 15 amino acids. V was pared by 0 bases and J by 5 bases, with 13 bases between. CDR1 and CDR2 from the germline V gene are SGHTA and FQGNSA.

This rearrangement joins TRBV7-2 to TRBJ2-5; either TRBD1 or TRBD2 may supply D (5 bases each). This CDR3 has 15 amino acids. The V end was cut by 3 bases, the J end by 2 bases, with 13 bases between. Germline V gene sequence: CDR1 SGHTA, CDR2 FQGNSA. In DNA form, the CDR3 reads TGTGCCAGCAGCTTCGCCGGGACGTCACAAGAGACCCAGTACTTC. Encoded protein: CASSFAGTSQETQYF.